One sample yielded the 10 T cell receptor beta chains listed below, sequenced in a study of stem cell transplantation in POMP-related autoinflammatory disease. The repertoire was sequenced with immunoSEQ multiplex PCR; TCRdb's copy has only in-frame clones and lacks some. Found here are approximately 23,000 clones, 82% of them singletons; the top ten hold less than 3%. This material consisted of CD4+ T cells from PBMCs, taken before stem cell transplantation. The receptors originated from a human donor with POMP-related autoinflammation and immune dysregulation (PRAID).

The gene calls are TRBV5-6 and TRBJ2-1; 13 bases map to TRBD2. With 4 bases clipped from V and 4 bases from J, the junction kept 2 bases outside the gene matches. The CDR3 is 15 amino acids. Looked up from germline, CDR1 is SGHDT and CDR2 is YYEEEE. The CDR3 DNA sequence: TGTGCCAGCAGCCCGGGACTAGCGGGGTACAATGAGCAGTTCTTC. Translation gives CASSPGLAGYNEQFF.

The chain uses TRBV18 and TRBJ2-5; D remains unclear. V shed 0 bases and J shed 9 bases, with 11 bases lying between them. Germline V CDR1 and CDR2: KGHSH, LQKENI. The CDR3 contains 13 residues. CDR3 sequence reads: CASSPPVLGAQYF. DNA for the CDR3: TGTGCCAGCTCACCACCGGTGCTCGGAGCCCAGTACTTC.

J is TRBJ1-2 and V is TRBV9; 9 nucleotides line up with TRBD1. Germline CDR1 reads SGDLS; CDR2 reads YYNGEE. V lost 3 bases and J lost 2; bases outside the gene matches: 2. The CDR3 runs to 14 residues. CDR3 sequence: CASSGQGVNYGYTF. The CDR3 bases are TGTGCCAGCAGCGGACAGGGGGTGAACTATGGCTACACCTTC. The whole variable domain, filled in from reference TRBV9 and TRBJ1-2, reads DSGVTQTPKHLITATGQRVTLRCSPRSGDLSVYWYQQSLDQGLQFLIQYYNGEERAKGNILERFSAQQFPDLHSELNLSSLELGDSALYFCASSGQGVNYGYTFGSGTRLTVV.

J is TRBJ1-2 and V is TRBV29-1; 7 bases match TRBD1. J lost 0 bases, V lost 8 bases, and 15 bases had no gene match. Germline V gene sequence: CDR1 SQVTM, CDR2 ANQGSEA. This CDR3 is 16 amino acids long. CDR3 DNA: TGCAGCACTCCCCGGGGGGGTACAGGGGCTAACTATGGCTACACCTTC. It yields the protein CSTPRGGTGANYGYTF. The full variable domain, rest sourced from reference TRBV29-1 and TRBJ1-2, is SAVISQKPSRDICQRGTSLTIQCQVDSQVTMMFWYRQQPGQSLTLIATANQGSEATYESGFVIDKFPISRPNLTFSTLTVSNMSPEDSSIYLCSTPRGGTGANYGYTFGSGTRLTVV.

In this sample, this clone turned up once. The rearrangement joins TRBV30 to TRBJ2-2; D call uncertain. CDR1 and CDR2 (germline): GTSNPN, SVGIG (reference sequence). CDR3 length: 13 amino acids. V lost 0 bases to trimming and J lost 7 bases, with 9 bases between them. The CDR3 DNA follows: TGTGCCTGGAGTGTAGGAGATTTCGGGGAGCTGTTTTTT. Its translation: CAWSVGDFGELFF.

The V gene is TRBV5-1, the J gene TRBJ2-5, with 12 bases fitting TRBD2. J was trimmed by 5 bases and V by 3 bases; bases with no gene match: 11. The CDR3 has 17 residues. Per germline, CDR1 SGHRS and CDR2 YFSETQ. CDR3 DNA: TGCGCCAGCAGCTCCCTCCTAGCGGGAGGGCCCGAGGAGACCCAGTACTTC. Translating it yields CASSSLLAGGPEETQYF.

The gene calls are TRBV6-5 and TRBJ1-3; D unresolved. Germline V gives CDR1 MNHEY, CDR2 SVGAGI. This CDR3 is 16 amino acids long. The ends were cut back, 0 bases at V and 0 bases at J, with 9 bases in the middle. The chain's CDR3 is CASSYSVTGSGNTIYF. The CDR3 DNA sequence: TGTGCCAGCAGTTACTCGGTGACGGGCTCTGGAAACACCATATATTTT.

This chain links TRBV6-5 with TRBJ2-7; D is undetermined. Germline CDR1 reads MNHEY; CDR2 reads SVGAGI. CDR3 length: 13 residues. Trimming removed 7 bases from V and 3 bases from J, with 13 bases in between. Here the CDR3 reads CASTPGQIYEQYF. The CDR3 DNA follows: TGTGCCAGCACCCCAGGCCAGATCTACGAGCAGTACTTC.

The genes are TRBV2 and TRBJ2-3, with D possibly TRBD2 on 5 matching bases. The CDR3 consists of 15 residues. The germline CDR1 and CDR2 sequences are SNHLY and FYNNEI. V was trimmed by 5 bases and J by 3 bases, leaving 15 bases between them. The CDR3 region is CASSPTLARTDTQYF. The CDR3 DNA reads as TGTGCCAGCAGTCCTACGCTAGCTCGTACAGATACGCAGTATTTT.

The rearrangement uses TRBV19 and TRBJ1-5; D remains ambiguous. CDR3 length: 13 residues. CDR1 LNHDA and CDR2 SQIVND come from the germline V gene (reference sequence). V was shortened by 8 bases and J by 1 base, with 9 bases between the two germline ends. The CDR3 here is CASREWSNQPQHF. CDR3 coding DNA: TGTGCCAGTCGAGAATGGAGCAATCAGCCCCAGCATTTT.